These T cell receptor beta chains were read from a single sample in a study of T-cell memory formation after mild COVID-19. TCRdb processed the 5' RACE reads anew with MiXCR; each CDR3 protein has one entry. The table records 380,000 or so distinct CDR3 sequences, about an eighth of them present only once. What was sequenced was PBMCs or a T cell subset sorted from them (not recorded which). These receptors all come from a man between 18 and 35 years old who had mild COVID-19 (a few samples of this study predate the infection). Cell type and time point are not known. The CDR3 runs from the conserved cysteine through the conserved F or W. The order of the fields is J gene, D gene, V gene, clone size, CDR3 DNA, CDR3 protein. D genes are given only for firm matches. Size values are once, few and many counts, or a class for expanded clones, and some rows have none.

J: TRBJ2-2; D: TRBD2; V: TRBV12-3/TRBV12-4; size: few; DNA: TGTGCCAACGGAGCGGGGGGGAACACCGGGGAGCTGTTTTTT; CDR3: CANGAGGNTGELFF
J: TRBJ1-1; D: -; V: TRBV5-5; size: few; DNA: TGTGCCAGCACGAACGGGGGATGGGACACTGAAGCTTTCTTT; CDR3: CASTNGGWDTEAFF
J: TRBJ2-1; D: TRBD1; V: TRBV7-3; size: few; DNA: TGTGCCAGCAGCTTATGGCAGGGGGCTGATGAGCAGTTCTTC; CDR3: CASSLWQGADEQFF
J: TRBJ1-6; D: -; V: TRBV7-2; size: many; DNA: TGTGCCAGCAGCTTTCAAGGGTTCTTTTCACCCCTCCACTTT; CDR3: CASSFQGFFSPLHF
J: TRBJ2-5; D: -; V: TRBV20-1; size: few; DNA: TGCAGTGCTAGCTTCGAGTACCAAGAGACCCAGTACTTC; CDR3: CSASFEYQETQYF
J: TRBJ2-2; D: TRBD1; V: TRBV5-1; size: -; DNA: TGCGCCAGCAGCACGGGGGACAGGGGATACACCGGGGAGCTGTTTTTT; CDR3: CASSTGDRGYTGELFF
J: TRBJ2-7; D: TRBD1; V: TRBV29-1; size: few; DNA: TGCAGCGTTGATGGGACAGGGGAGCAGTACTTC; CDR3: CSVDGTGEQYF
J: TRBJ1-2; D: -; V: TRBV7-2; size: few; DNA: TGTGCCAGCAGCCTTCAGACAATAGGCTACACCTTC; CDR3: CASSLQTIGYTF
J: TRBJ1-4; D: -; V: TRBV12-3/TRBV12-4; size: -; DNA: TGTGCCAGCAGCTCAGCTCAGCGGAGGTGGGAACTGTTTTTT; CDR3: CASSSAQRRWELFF
J: TRBJ1-1; D: TRBD1; V: TRBV7-9; size: -; DNA: TGTGCCAGCAGCTTAGGAGGACAGGGAGCTTTCTTT; CDR3: CASSLGGQGAFF
J: TRBJ2-7; D: TRBD1; V: TRBV27; size: few; DNA: TGTGCCAGCAGTTTAGGTGGGACAGGGACAGGGGAGCAGTACTTC; CDR3: CASSLGGTGTGEQYF
J: TRBJ2-5; D: -; V: TRBV7-9; size: many; DNA: TGTGCCAGCAGCTTAGGCTCGGGCATGGAGACCCAGTACTTC; CDR3: CASSLGSGMETQYF
J: TRBJ2-5; D: -; V: TRBV18; size: few; DNA: TGTGCCAGCTCACCACCCGGGGGCCGACGGGAGACCCAGTACTTC; CDR3: CASSPPGGRRETQYF
J: TRBJ2-3; D: TRBD2; V: TRBV29-1; size: few; DNA: TGCAGCGTTGAAGATCTTAGCGGGGAAGATACGCAGTATTTT; CDR3: CSVEDLSGEDTQYF
J: TRBJ2-7; D: -; V: TRBV3-1; size: -; DNA: TGTGCCGCAAGGAGGGCAGGGTCCTACGAGCAGTACTTC; CDR3: CAARRAGSYEQYF
J: TRBJ1-6; D: -; V: TRBV10-3; size: few; DNA: TGTGCCATCAGTGTAAATTTACGGACAGAAGGTAATTCACCCCTCCACTTT; CDR3: CAISVNLRTEGNSPLHF
J: TRBJ2-1; D: TRBD1; V: TRBV12-3/TRBV12-4; size: few; DNA: TGTGCCAGCGGTACAGGGGAATTTCATGAGCAGTTCTTC; CDR3: CASGTGEFHEQFF
J: TRBJ2-5; D: -; V: TRBV3-1; size: few; DNA: TGTGCCAGCAGCCAAGAAGGCGCAGGGTTGGAGACCCAGTACTTC; CDR3: CASSQEGAGLETQYF
J: TRBJ2-4; D: -; V: TRBV6-1; size: -; DNA: TGTGCCAGCAGTGAGGGGGTTTCTTTAGCCAAAAACATTCAGTACTTC; CDR3: CASSEGVSLAKNIQYF
J: TRBJ2-1; D: -; V: TRBV20-1; size: few; DNA: TGCAGTGCTGTCCGGAGTGGCAGCTCCTACAATGAGCAGTTCTTC; CDR3: CSAVRSGSSYNEQFF